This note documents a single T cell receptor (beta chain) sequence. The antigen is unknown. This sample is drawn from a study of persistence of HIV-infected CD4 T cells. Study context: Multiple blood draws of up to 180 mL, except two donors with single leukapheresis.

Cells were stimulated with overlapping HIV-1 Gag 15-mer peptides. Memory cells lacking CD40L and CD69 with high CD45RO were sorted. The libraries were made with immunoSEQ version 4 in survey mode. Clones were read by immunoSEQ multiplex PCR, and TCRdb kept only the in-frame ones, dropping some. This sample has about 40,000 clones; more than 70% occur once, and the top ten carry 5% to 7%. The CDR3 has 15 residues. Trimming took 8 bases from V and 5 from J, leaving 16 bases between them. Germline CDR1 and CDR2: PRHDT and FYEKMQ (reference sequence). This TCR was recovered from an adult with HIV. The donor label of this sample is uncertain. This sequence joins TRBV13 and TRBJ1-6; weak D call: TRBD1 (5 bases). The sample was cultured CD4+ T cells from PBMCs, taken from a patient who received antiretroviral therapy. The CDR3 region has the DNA TGTGCCAGCGCTTTTGGGGGTCGTGATAATTCACCCCTCCACTTT. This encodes CASAFGGRDNSPLHF.